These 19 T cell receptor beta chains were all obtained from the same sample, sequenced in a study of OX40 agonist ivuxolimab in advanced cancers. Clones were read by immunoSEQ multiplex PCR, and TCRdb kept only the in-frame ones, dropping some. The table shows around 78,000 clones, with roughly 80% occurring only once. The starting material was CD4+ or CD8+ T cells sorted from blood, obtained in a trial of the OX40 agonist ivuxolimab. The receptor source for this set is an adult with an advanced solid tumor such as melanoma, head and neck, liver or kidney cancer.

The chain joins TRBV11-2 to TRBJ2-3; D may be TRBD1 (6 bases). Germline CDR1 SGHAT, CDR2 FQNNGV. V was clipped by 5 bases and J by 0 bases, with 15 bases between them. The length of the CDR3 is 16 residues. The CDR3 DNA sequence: TGTGCCAGCAGCCCGGTACAGGGAGCTAGCACAGATACGCAGTATTTT. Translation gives CASSPVQGASTDTQYF.

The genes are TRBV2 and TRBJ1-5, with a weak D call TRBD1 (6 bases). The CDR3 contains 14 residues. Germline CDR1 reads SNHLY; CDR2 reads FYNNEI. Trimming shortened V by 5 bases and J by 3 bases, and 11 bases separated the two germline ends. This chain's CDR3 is CASSTTGINQPQHF. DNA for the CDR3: TGTGCCAGCAGTACCACAGGGATCAATCAGCCCCAGCATTTT.

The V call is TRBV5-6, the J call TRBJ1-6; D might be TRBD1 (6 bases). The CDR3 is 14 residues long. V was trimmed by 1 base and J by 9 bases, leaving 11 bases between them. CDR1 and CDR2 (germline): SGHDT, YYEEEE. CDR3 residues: CASSLTIGGSPLHF. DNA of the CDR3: TGTGCCAGCAGCTTGACGATAGGGGGTTCACCCCTCCACTTT. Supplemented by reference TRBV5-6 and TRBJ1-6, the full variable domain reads DAGVTQSPTHLIKTRGQQVTLRCSPKSGHDTVSWYQQALGQGPQFIFQYYEEEERQRGNFPDRFSGHQFPNYSSELNVNALLLGDSALYLCASSLTIGGSPLHFGNGTRLTVT.

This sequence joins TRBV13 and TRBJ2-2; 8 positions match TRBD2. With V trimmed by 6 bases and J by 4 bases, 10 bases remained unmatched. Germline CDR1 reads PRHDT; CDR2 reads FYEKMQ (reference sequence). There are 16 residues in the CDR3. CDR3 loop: CASSERAGGSTGELFF. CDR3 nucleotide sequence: TGTGCCAGCAGTGAACGGGCGGGAGGTAGCACCGGGGAGCTGTTTTTT.

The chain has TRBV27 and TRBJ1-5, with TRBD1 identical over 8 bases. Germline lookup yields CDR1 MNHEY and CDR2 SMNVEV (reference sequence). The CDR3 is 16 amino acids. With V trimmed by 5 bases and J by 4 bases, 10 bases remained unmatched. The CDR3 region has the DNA TGTGCCAGCAGTGTCTCCCGGGACAGGACAAATCAGCCCCAGCATTTT. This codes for CASSVSRDRTNQPQHF.

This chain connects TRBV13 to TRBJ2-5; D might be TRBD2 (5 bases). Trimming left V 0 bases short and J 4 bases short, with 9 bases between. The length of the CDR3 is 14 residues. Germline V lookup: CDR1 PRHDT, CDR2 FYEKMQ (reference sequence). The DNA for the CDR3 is TGTGCCAGCAGCTTAGGCCCGAGGGTAGAGACCCAGTACTTC. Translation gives CASSLGPRVETQYF.

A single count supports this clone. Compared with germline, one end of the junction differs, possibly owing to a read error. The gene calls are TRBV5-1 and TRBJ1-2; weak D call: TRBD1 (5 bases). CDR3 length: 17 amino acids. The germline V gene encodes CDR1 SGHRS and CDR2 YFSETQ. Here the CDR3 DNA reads TGCGCCAGCAGGTTGGGGTCCCGCGGGGGACTGGGGAGTGGCTACACCTTC. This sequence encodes CASRLGSRGGLGSGYTF.

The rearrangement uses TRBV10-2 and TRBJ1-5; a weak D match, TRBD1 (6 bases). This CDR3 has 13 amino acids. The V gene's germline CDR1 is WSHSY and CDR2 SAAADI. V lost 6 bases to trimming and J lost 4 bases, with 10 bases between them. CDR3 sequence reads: CASRGQLNQPQHF. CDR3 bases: TGCGCCAGCAGAGGACAGCTAAATCAGCCCCAGCATTTT.

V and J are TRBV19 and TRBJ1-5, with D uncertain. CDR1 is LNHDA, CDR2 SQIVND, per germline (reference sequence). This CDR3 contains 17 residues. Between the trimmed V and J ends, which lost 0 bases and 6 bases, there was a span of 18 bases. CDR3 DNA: TGTGCCAGTAGTATAGATTCTGGACCGCACGTTTTTCAGCCCCAGCATTTT. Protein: CASSIDSGPHVFQPQHF.

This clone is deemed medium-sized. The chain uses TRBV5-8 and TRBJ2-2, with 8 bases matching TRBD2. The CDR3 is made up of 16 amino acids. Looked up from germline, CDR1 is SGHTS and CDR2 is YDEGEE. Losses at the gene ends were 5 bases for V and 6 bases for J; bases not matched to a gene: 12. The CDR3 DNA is TGTGCCAGCAGTCCCGGGAGGACTAGCCAATCCGGGGAGCTGTTTTTT. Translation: CASSPGRTSQSGELFF.

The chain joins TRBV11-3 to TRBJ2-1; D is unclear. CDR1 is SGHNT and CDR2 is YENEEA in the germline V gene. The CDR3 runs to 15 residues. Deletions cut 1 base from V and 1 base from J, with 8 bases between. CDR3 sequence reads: CASSLGLGSYNEQFF. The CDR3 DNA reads TGTGCCAGCAGCTTAGGACTGGGGTCCTACAATGAGCAGTTCTTC.

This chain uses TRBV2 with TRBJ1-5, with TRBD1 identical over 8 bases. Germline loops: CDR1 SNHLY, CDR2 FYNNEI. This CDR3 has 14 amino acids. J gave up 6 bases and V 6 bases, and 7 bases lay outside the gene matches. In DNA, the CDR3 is TGTGCCAGCAGCCACGGACAGGGAGTTCAGCCCCAGCATTTT. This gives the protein CASSHGQGVQPQHF.

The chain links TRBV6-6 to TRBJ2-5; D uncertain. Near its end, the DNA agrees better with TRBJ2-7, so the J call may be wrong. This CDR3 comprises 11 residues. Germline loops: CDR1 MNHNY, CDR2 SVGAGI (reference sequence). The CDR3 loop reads CASSLESEQYF. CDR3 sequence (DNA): TGTGCCAGCAGTTTGGAGTCCGAGCAGTACTTC.

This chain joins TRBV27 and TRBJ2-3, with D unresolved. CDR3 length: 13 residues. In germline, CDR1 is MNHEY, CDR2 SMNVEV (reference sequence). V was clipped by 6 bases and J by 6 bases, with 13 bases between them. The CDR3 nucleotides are TGTGCCAGCAGACTTGGACCACCTGATACGCAGTATTTT. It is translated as CASRLGPPDTQYF.

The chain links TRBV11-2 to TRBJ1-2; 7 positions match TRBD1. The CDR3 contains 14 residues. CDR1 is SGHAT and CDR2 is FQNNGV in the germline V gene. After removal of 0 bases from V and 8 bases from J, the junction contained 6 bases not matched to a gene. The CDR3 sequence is CASSLDHQGGGYTF. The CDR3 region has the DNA TGTGCCAGCAGCTTAGATCATCAGGGGGGCGGCTACACCTTC.

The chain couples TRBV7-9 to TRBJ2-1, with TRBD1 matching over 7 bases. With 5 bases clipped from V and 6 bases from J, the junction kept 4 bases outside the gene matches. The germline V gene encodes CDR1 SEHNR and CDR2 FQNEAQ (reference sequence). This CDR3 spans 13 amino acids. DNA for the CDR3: TGTGCCAGCAGCAGGGGGACAGCCAATGAGCAGTTCTTC. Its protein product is CASSRGTANEQFF.

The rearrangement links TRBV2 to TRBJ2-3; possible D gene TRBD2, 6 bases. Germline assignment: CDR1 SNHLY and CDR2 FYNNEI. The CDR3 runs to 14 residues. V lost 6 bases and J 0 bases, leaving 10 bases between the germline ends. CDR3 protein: CASSGTSSTDTQYF. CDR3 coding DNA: TGTGCCAGCAGCGGGACTTCTAGCACAGATACGCAGTATTTT.

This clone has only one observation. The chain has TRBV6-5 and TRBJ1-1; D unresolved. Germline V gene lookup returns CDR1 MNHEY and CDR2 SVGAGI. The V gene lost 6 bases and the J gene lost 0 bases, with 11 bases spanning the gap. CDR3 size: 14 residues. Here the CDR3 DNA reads TGTGCCAGCAGAGGAGTCAGCATGAACACTGAAGCTTTCTTT. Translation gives CASRGVSMNTEAFF.

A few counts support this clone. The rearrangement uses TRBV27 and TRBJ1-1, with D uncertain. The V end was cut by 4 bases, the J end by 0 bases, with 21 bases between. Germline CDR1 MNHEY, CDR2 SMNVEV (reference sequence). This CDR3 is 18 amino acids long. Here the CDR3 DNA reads TGTGCCAGCAGTTCCCTTTTATATATAAATGGGATGAACACTGAAGCTTTCTTT. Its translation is CASSSLLYINGMNTEAFF.